The 14 T cell receptor beta chains reported below all come from one sample, sequenced in a study of cytomegalovirus exposure and HLA in healthy donors. Primers included in the PCR were 60 Vbeta and 13 Jbeta primers. Assay used: immunoSEQ multiplex PCR; TCRdb lists only in-frame clones, some missing. Here the sample spans 54,000 or so clones, around 62% being singletons. Sequencing used PBMCs. These receptor sequences come from a human donor in good health.

DNA for the CDR3: TGTGCCAGCAGCGCGCCAACTACAGGGACCGGGGAGCTGTTTTTT. It encodes CASSAPTTGTGELFF. This chain links TRBV9 with TRBJ2-2, with TRBD1 as a possible D gene (6 bases). The V end was cut by 3 bases, the J end by 5 bases, with 14 bases between. Germline lookup yields CDR1 SGDLS and CDR2 YYNGEE. CDR3 length: 15 amino acids.

This chain links TRBV19 with TRBJ2-2; D ambiguous. The length of the CDR3 is 14 residues. Trimming took 1 base from V and 8 from J, leaving 11 bases between them. The germline CDR1 and CDR2 sequences are LNHDA and SQIVND (reference sequence). In DNA form, the CDR3 reads TGTGCCAGTAGTATAGGCGGCTCTCTGGGGGAGCTGTTTTTT. Translating it yields CASSIGGSLGELFF.

The V gene is TRBV11-3, the J gene TRBJ1-1; D remains ambiguous. Trimming pared 5 bases from V and 2 bases from J, leaving 12 bases between. This CDR3 comprises 14 residues. CDR1 SGHNT and CDR2 YENEEA come from the germline V gene. The CDR3 region is CASSPRTGNTEAFF. As DNA, the CDR3 is TGTGCCAGCAGCCCCCGGACGGGAAACACTGAAGCTTTCTTT.

The genes are TRBV5-8 and TRBJ1-6; 12 bases line up with TRBD1. V lost 4 bases, J lost 10 bases, and 6 bases stayed unmatched. The CDR3 extends over 15 amino acids. Germline assignment: CDR1 SGHTS and CDR2 YDEGEE. The CDR3 loop reads CASSDGTGGGSPLHF. CDR3 nucleotide sequence: TGTGCCAGCAGCGACGGGACAGGGGGCGGATCACCCCTCCACTTT.

The chain joins TRBV7-8 to TRBJ1-2; 8 nucleotides align to TRBD1. The CDR3 is 17 residues long. V lost 6 bases, J lost 0 bases, and 12 bases stayed unmatched. Germline V CDR1 and CDR2: SGHVS, FQNEAQ. CDR3 loop: CASRSTGARSANYGYTF. CDR3 DNA sequence: TGTGCCAGCAGATCGACAGGGGCGAGATCAGCTAACTATGGCTACACCTTC.

V usage is TRBV25-1 and J usage is TRBJ1-4, with 11 bases matching TRBD1. The V gene end was trimmed by 5 bases and the J gene end by 8 bases; junction bases not matched to a gene: 4. There are 14 residues in the CDR3. Germline V gene data show CDR1 as MGHDK and CDR2 as SYGVNS. The CDR3 nucleotides read TGTGCCAGCAGTTGGACAGGGGGCCGCGAAAAACTGTTTTTT. Protein product: CASSWTGGREKLFF.

This clone was recorded a few times. The V gene is TRBV2, the J gene TRBJ2-5; no reliable D call. Deletions cut 5 bases from V and 4 bases from J, with 17 bases between. The CDR3 contains 15 residues. Germline V lookup: CDR1 SNHLY, CDR2 FYNNEI. The CDR3 here is CASSPFGSFTETQYF. CDR3 sequence (DNA): TGTGCCAGCAGTCCCTTTGGTAGCTTTACAGAGACCCAGTACTTC. Variable domain in full (rest from reference TRBV2 and TRBJ2-5): EPEVTQTPSHQVTQMGQEVILRCVPISNHLYFYWYRQILGQKVEFLVSFYNNEISEKSEIFDDQFSVERPDGSNFTLKIRSTKLEDSAMYFCASSPFGSFTETQYFGPGTRLLVL.

The chain joins TRBV30 to TRBJ1-2; the match to TRBD1 covers 9 bases. CDR3 length equals 14 residues. With 2 bases clipped from V and 6 bases from J, the junction kept 7 bases outside the gene matches. The germline gives CDR1 GTSNPN, CDR2 SVGIG (reference sequence). CDR3 sequence (DNA): TGTGCCTGGAGTTCGGGACAGGGCACGCATGGCTACACCTTC. Its translation: CAWSSGQGTHGYTF. The full variable domain, with the rest looked up from reference TRBV30 and TRBJ1-2, is SQTIHQWPATLVQPVGSPLSLECTVEGTSNPNLYWYRQAAGRGLQLLFYSVGIGQISSEVPQNLSASRPQDRQFILSSKKLLLSDSGFYLCAWSSGQGTHGYTFGSGTRLTVV.

V gene TRBV7-2 combines with J gene TRBJ2-1, with D possibly being TRBD1 (6 bases). V shed 2 bases and J shed 7 bases, with 15 bases lying between them. CDR1 SGHTA and CDR2 FQGNSA come from the germline V gene. This CDR3 is built from 15 residues. CDR3 sequence: CASSLSAGQGNEQFF. Here the CDR3 DNA reads TGTGCCAGCAGCTTATCGGCGGGCCAGGGGAATGAGCAGTTCTTC.

This clone was seen a few times. The V gene is TRBV4-1, the J gene TRBJ2-7, with a possible D match to TRBD1 (7 bases). The CDR3 spans 17 residues. Trimming left V 0 bases short and J 1 base short, with 16 bases between. Germline CDR1 MGHRA, CDR2 YSYEKL. The CDR3 DNA reads TGCGCCAGCAGCCAAGATTTCAGGGGGGCAATTTCCTACGAGCAGTACTTC. The encoded protein is CASSQDFRGAISYEQYF.

This chain links TRBV6-6 with TRBJ2-1; D remains ambiguous. Germline V gene lookup returns CDR1 MNHNY and CDR2 SVGAGI (reference sequence). V gave up 6 bases and J gave up 11 bases, with 17 bases separating them. This CDR3 is built from 13 residues. CDR3 amino acids: CASSTVVESQQFF. The DNA of the CDR3 is TGTGCCAGCAGCACCGTAGTTGAGTCTCAGCAGTTCTTC.

V gene TRBV10-3 combines with J gene TRBJ2-7, with D possibly TRBD1 on 6 matching bases. Germline V lookup: CDR1 ENHRY, CDR2 SYGVKD. V was shortened by 3 bases and J by 3 bases, with 12 bases between the two germline ends. This CDR3 region has 14 residues. Here the CDR3 DNA reads TGTGCCATCAGTGATCTCGGACAGAGCTACGAGCAGTACTTC. This translates into CAISDLGQSYEQYF.

The CDR3 DNA follows: TGTGCCAGCAGCCCCCACACAACCTACGAGCAGTACTTC. It codes for CASSPHTTYEQYF. This chain joins TRBV28 and TRBJ2-7; no reliable D call. The V end lost 6 bases, the J end lost 2 bases, and 11 bases lay between the germline ends. Germline V gives CDR1 MDHEN, CDR2 SYDVKM. The CDR3 runs 13 residues. The full variable domain, its missing parts supplied by reference TRBV28 and TRBJ2-7, is DVKVTQSSRYLVKRTGEKVFLECVQDMDHENMFWYRQDPGLGLRLIYFSYDVKMKEKGDIPEGYSVSREKKERFSLILESASTNQTSMYLCASSPHTTYEQYFGPGTRLTVT.

Turning to this clone: Other DNA sequences of this sample code for an identical CDR3. This chain connects TRBV7-9 to TRBJ1-1; 11 nucleotides agree with TRBD1. CDR1 and CDR2 from the germline V gene are SEHNR and FQNEAQ (reference sequence). Trimming at V came to 4 bases and at J to 6 bases, leaving 7 bases not matched to a gene. The CDR3 contains 15 residues. The CDR3 here is CASSSGQGAGPEAFF. The CDR3 region has the DNA TGTGCCAGCAGCTCAGGACAGGGGGCTGGGCCTGAAGCTTTCTTT.